The 9 T cell receptor beta chains reported below all come from one sample, sequenced in a study of T cell responses to AZD1222 COVID-19 vaccine. The assay was immunoSEQ multiplex PCR, and TCRdb's table has in-frame clones only and misses some. The sample holds 68,000 or so clones, around nine tenths seen once. The sequencing here drew on peripheral blood, taken on day 0 of AZD1222 vaccination. The receptors originated from an adult in good health.

The V call is TRBV7-9, the J call TRBJ1-1; no definite D call. V gave up 1 base and J gave up 6 bases, with 12 bases separating them. CDR1 and CDR2 (germline): SEHNR, FQNEAQ (reference sequence). The CDR3 loop spans 14 amino acids. DNA for the CDR3: TGTGCCAGCAGCTTAGGAGGGAGCGGTGCTGAAGCTTTCTTT. Protein product: CASSLGGSGAEAFF.

The V and J genes are TRBV6-5 and TRBJ1-2; a weak D match, TRBD1 (5 bases). V dropped 0 bases and J dropped 6 bases, with 17 bases sitting between them. The germline CDR1 and CDR2 sequences are MNHEY and SVGAGI. This CDR3 has 16 amino acids. CDR3 region: CASSYSIHKGRDGYTF. The CDR3 DNA is TGTGCCAGCAGTTACTCGATTCATAAGGGGCGGGATGGCTACACCTTC.

This chain joins TRBV15 and TRBJ2-2; D gene ambiguous. Trimming cost V 1 base and J 6 bases, with 6 bases left between them. CDR3 length: 13 residues. Per the germline V gene, CDR1 is LNHNV and CDR2 is YYDKDF (reference sequence). The CDR3 loop reads CATSRGNAGELFF. As DNA, the CDR3 is TGTGCCACCAGCAGAGGGAATGCCGGGGAGCTGTTTTTT.

V and J are TRBV27 and TRBJ2-1; D is possibly TRBD1 (6 bases). There are 14 residues in the CDR3. V was trimmed by 6 bases and J by 4 bases, leaving 13 bases between them. Germline V gene lookup returns CDR1 MNHEY and CDR2 SMNVEV (reference sequence). CDR3 loop: CASRWTADYNEQFF. The CDR3 nucleotides read TGTGCCAGCAGGTGGACAGCCGATTACAATGAGCAGTTCTTC.

The V gene is TRBV25-1, the J gene TRBJ2-1; D call uncertain. Per germline, CDR1 MGHDK and CDR2 SYGVNS. The CDR3 has 13 amino acids. V lost 2 bases and J 9 bases, leaving 11 bases between the germline ends. CDR3 sequence reads: CASSELSSGEQFF. The CDR3 DNA reads TGTGCCAGCAGTGAACTATCGAGTGGTGAGCAGTTCTTC.

The chain employs TRBV14 and TRBJ2-7; D might be TRBD2 (5 bases). V lost 0 bases to trimming and J lost 12 bases, with 15 bases between them. This CDR3 spans 13 amino acids. In germline, CDR1 is SGHDN, CDR2 FVKESK. CDR3 nucleotide sequence: TGTGCCAGCAGCCAAGATCGAGGGCGGCGTGGGTACTTC. Amino acids: CASSQDRGRRGYF. Variable domain in full (rest from reference TRBV14 and TRBJ2-7): EAGVTQFPSHSVIEKGQTVTLRCDPISGHDNLYWYRRVMGKEIKFLLHFVKESKQDESGMPNNRFLAERTGGTYSTLKVQPAELEDSGVYFCASSQDRGRRGYFGPGTRLTVT.

The V gene is TRBV11-3, the J gene TRBJ2-1; 8 bases are shared with TRBD1. CDR1 SGHNT and CDR2 YENEEA come from the germline V gene. The V segment lost 4 bases and the J segment 5 bases; nucleotides outside the gene matches: 7. The CDR3 loop spans 15 amino acids. As DNA, the CDR3 is TGTGCCAGCAGCTCCAGGACAGGGCGGGACAATGAGCAGTTCTTC. Translation gives CASSSRTGRDNEQFF.

About this clone: This same CDR3 is encoded by further DNA sequences in the sample. The chain employs TRBV19 and TRBJ2-1, with D perhaps matching TRBD1 or TRBD2 (5 bases each). This CDR3 comprises 15 residues. From germline, CDR1 is LNHDA and CDR2 SQIVND (reference sequence). Trimming cost V 5 bases and J 1 base, with 12 bases left between them. CDR3 DNA: TGTGCCAGTAGTCTGGGGGATGGGTCCTACAATGAGCAGTTCTTC. Translation: CASSLGDGSYNEQFF.

The CDR3 spells CASRTQGATYNSPLHF. The CDR3 bases are TGTGCCAGTCGCACCCAAGGGGCCACCTATAATTCACCCCTCCACTTT. V gene TRBV28 combines with J gene TRBJ1-6; D possibly corresponds to TRBD1 (5 bases). The germline gives CDR1 MDHEN, CDR2 SYDVKM. Trimming took off 9 bases at V and 2 bases at J, with 17 bases between the two ends. This CDR3 region has 16 residues.